This T cell receptor (beta chain) was captured in a study of cytomegalovirus exposure and HLA in healthy donors. A word on this clone: What it binds is not known.

CDR3 length: 16 residues. Trimming cost V 0 bases and J 2 bases; bases outside gene matches: 5. Germline CDR1 is MNHEY and CDR2 is SVGAGI. Study results and limitations: The investigators catalogued 150 to 200 TCR beta chains as cytomegalovirus-associated.

Healthy bone marrow donors made up the cohort. Researchers ran the PCR with 60 Vbeta and 13 Jbeta primers. Measured with immunoSEQ multiplex PCR; TCRdb has only the in-frame clones, and not every one. Among more than 75,000 clones, 75% to 90% were seen once, and the ten largest hold roughly 2.2%. This receptor was identified in a man aged 18 to 30 in good health and CMV-seronegative. The chain recombines TRBV6-5 with TRBJ2-5, with 8 bases fitting TRBD2. Sequencing was done on a sample of PBMCs. Here the CDR3 DNA reads TGTGCCAGCAGTTACTCCTTAGCGGGATCTCAAGAGACCCAGTACTTC. Amino acids: CASSYSLAGSQETQYF.